This T cell receptor beta chain was identified in a study of T-cell reconstitution after alpha-beta-depleted transplantation in children. Germline-derived CDR1 and CDR2 are SEHNR and FQNEAQ (reference sequence). Trimming pared 3 bases from V and 1 base from J, leaving 3 bases between. The CDR3 consists of 12 residues. This clonotype has ten or more counts. As it was prepared, the TCRbeta library received unique molecular identifiers. Using its own MiXCR run on the PCR reads, TCRdb lists one record per CDR3 protein. The table has almost 400,000 distinct CDR3 sequences, roughly 22% seen once. The rearrangement joins TRBV7-9 to TRBJ2-5; no clear D. This sample comprised PBMCs from the stem cell graft donor, obtained from the stem cell graft. The origin of this receptor is a human donor who donated a stem cell graft to a child with acute myeloid leukemia. This CDR3 is CASSFSQETQYF. In DNA form, the CDR3 reads TGTGCCAGCAGCTTCTCCCAAGAGACCCAGTACTTC.